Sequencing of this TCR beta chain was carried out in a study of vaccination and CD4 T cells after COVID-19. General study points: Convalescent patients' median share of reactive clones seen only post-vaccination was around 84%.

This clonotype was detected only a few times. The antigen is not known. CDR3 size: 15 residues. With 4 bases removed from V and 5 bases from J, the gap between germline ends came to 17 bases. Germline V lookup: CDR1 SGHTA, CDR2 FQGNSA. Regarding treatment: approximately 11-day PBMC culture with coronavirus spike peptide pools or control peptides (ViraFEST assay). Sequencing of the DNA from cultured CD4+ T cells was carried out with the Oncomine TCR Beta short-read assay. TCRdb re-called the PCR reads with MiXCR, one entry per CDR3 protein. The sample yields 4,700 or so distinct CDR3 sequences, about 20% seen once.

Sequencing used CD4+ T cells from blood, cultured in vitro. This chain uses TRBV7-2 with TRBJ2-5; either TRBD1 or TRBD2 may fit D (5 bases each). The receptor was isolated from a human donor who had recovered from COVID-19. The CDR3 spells CASSYPGTPRETQYF. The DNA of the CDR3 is TGTGCCAGCAGCTACCCCGGGACCCCTAGGGAGACCCAGTACTTC.